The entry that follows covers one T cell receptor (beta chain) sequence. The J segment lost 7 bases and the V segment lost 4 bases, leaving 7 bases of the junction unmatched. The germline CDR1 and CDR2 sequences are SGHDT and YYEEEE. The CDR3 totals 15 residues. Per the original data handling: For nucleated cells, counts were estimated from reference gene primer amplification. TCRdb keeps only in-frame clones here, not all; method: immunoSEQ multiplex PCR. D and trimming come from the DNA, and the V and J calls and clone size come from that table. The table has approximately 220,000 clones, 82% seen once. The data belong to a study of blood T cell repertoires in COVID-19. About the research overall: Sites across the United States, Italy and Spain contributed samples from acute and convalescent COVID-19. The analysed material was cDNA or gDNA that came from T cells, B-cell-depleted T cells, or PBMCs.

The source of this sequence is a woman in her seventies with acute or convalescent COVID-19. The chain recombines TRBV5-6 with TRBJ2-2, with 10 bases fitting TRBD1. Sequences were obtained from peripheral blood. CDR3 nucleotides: TGTGCCAGCAGCACGGGACAGGGGTTCGGCGGGGAGCTGTTTTTT. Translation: CASSTGQGFGGELFF.